These 9 T cell receptor beta chains were sequenced from one sample in a study of CD8+CD57+ T cells in acquired aplastic anemia. CDR3 and TCR beta VDJ profiling relied on genomic DNA as the template. From the reads, TCRdb called clonotypes with MiXCR, one entry per CDR3 protein. Found here are more than 250,000 distinct CDR3 sequences, 50% to 70% of them singletons; the top ten hold around 8%. The sample taken for sequencing was sorted CD4+, CD8+, or CD8+CD57+ T cells (not recorded which) from PBMCs. The receptors were gathered from a human donor with severe aplastic anemia or a healthy control (not recorded which).

The chain joins TRBV5-5 to TRBJ2-7; D may match TRBD1 or TRBD2 (5 bases each). The germline V gene encodes CDR1 SGHKS and CDR2 YYEKEE (reference sequence). CDR3 length equals 12 residues. V shed 7 bases and J shed 1 base, with 9 bases lying between them. In nucleotides, the CDR3 is TGTGCCAGCGGGGGATTGTCCTACGAGCAGTACTTC. As protein: CASGGLSYEQYF.

The CDR3 DNA is TGTGCCAGCAGCTTAAAACAATCCTCACCCCTCCACTTT. Its protein product is CASSLKQSSPLHF. V gene TRBV7-2 combines with J gene TRBJ1-6; D unresolved. In germline, CDR1 is SGHTA, CDR2 FQGNSA. V lost 2 bases, J lost 10 bases, and 9 bases lay in between. This CDR3 is 13 amino acids long.

The gene calls are TRBV9 and TRBJ2-3, with TRBD2 identical over 8 bases. The CDR3 runs to 14 residues. Germline values: CDR1 SGDLS, CDR2 YYNGEE. V gave up 7 bases and J gave up 4 bases; unmatched junction bases: 8. The CDR3 bases are TGTGCCAGCTCACGGGGACTAGTCGCAGATACGCAGTATTTT. This translates into CASSRGLVADTQYF.

This clonotype was seen many times. This chain uses TRBV5-5 with TRBJ1-2; D is uncertain. Trimming cost V 0 bases and J 5 bases, with 8 bases left between them. The germline V gene has CDR1 SGHKS and CDR2 YYEKEE (reference sequence). The CDR3 sequence is 13 residues long. The CDR3 spells CASSLEQQYGYTF. In DNA form, the CDR3 reads TGTGCCAGCAGCTTGGAACAGCAATATGGCTACACCTTC.

The rearrangement uses TRBV7-9 and TRBJ2-7; no reliable D call. Germline CDR1 is SEHNR and CDR2 is FQNEAQ (reference sequence). The CDR3 has 12 amino acids. Trimming shortened V by 5 bases and J by 2 bases, and 7 bases separated the two germline ends. The chain's CDR3 is CASSTAAYEQYF. CDR3 in DNA: TGTGCCAGCAGCACAGCAGCCTACGAGCAGTACTTC.

This clonotype was seen many times. The chain links TRBV5-1 to TRBJ1-1; D unclear. V was trimmed by 4 bases and J by 6 bases, leaving 19 bases between them. Germline V gene lookup returns CDR1 SGHRS and CDR2 YFSETQ. CDR3 size: 15 residues. The CDR3 here is CASSPGLGGFAEAFF. CDR3 sequence (DNA): TGCGCCAGCAGCCCCGGGCTCGGAGGGTTCGCTGAAGCTTTCTTT.

This chain connects TRBV7-8 to TRBJ1-1, with 10 bases that match TRBD1. In germline, CDR1 is SGHVS, CDR2 FQNEAQ. CDR3 length: 15 amino acids. The V segment lost 4 bases and the J segment 5 bases; nucleotides outside the gene matches: 7. CDR3 in amino acids: CASSSGQGEGTEAFF. The CDR3 region has the DNA TGTGCCAGCAGCTCTGGACAGGGGGAAGGGACTGAAGCTTTCTTT.

The V and J genes are TRBV12-3 or TRBV12-4 and TRBJ1-1; D unresolved. Between the trimmed V and J ends, which lost 4 bases and 3 bases, there was a span of 6 bases. The CDR3 loop spans 12 amino acids. The CDR3 DNA reads as TGTGCCAGCAGTTCAGGATACACTGAAGCTTTCTTT. It codes for CASSSGYTEAFF.

Only a few counts were recorded for this clonotype. The chain couples TRBV24-1 to TRBJ2-1; D is unresolved. V lost 4 bases to trimming and J lost 6 bases, with 9 bases between them. Germline V gene lookup returns CDR1 KGHDR and CDR2 SFDVKD. This CDR3 contains 13 residues. The CDR3 coding sequence is TGTGCCACCAGTGACTCCCGGCTCAATGAGCAGTTCTTC. It is translated as CATSDSRLNEQFF.